This T cell receptor (beta chain) is drawn from a study of tumor and adjacent non-tumor tissue in lung cancer. Overall study: On average, productive TCRbeta reads reached about 4.17 million per sample.

The CDR3 covers 17 residues. Germline CDR1 and CDR2: SGHRS and YFSETQ. As concerns this clonotype: Its antigen is still unknown. The junction and the germline gene differ at one end; a read error may be behind it.

The template was RNA from unsorted bulk tissue. This non-tumor lung sample came from over 3 cm beyond the tumor edge. Donors were chemotherapy-naive, newly diagnosed lung cancer surgical patients in China, August–late 2014. Three rounds of nested PCR, following a modified ARM-PCR protocol, produced the TCRbeta library. TCRdb reanalysed the multiplex PCR reads using MiXCR and keeps one entry per CDR3 protein. The sample shows around 82,000 distinct CDR3 sequences, 80% to 90% of them seen only once. General study points: Tumor TCR diversity, when higher, was linked to shorter survival. Top 100 clones took a larger repertoire share in normal lung.

This sequence was found in a man aged 60 to 75 with non-small cell lung cancer. The source material was distant non-tumor lung tissue. The chain couples TRBV5-1 to TRBJ2-2; weak D call: TRBD1 (6 bases). CDR3 bases: TGCGCCAGCCGCGAAAACTCCGGGACATCGAACACCGGGGAGCTGTTCTTT. It yields the protein CASRENSGTSNTGELFF.